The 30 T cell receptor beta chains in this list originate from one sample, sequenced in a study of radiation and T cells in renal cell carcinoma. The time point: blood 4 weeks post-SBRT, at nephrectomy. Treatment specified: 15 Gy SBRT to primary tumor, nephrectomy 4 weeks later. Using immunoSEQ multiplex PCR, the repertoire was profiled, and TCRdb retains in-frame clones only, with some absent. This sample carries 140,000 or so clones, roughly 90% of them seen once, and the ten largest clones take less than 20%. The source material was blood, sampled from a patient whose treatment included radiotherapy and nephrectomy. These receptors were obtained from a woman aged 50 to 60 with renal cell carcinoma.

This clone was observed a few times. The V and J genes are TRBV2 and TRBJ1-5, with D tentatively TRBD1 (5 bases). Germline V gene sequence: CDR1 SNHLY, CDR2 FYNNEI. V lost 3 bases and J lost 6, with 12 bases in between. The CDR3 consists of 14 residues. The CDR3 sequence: CASSEEGRGQPQHF. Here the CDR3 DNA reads TGTGCCAGCAGTGAGGAGGGGAGGGGTCAGCCCCAGCATTTT.

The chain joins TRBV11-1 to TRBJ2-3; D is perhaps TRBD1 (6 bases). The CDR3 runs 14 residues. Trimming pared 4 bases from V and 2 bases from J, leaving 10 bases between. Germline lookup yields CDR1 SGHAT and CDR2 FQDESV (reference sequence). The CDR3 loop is CASSSRDNTDTQYF. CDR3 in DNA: TGTGCCAGCAGCTCCCGGGACAACACAGATACGCAGTATTTT.

The CDR3 region is CASSSITSGGGTQYF. DNA for the CDR3: TGTGCCAGCAGCTCGATCACTAGCGGGGGGGGGACCCAGTACTTC. V usage is TRBV7-2 and J usage is TRBJ2-5, with TRBD2 matching over 13 bases. Trimming at V came to 4 bases and at J to 7 bases, leaving 6 bases not matched to a gene. This CDR3 comprises 15 residues. Germline V gene data show CDR1 as SGHTA and CDR2 as FQGNSA.

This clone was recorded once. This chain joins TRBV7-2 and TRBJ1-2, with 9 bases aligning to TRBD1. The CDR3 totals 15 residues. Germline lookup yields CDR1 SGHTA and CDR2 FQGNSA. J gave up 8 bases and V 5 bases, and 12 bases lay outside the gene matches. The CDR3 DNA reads TGTGCCAGCAGCCCCTGGTGGGACAGGGTTATCGGCTACACCTTC. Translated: CASSPWWDRVIGYTF.

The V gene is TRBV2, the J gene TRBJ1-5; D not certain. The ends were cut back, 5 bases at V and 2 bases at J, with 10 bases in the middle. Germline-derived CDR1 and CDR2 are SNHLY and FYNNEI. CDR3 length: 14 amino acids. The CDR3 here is CASSYVGGNQPQHF. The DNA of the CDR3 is TGTGCCAGCAGTTACGTCGGTGGCAATCAGCCCCAGCATTTT.

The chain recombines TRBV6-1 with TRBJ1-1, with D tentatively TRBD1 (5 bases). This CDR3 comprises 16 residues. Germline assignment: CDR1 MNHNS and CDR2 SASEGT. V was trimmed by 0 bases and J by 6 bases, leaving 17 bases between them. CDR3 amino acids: CASSEARWGPSAEAFF. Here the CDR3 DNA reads TGTGCCAGCAGTGAAGCGCGGTGGGGACCTTCGGCTGAAGCTTTCTTT.

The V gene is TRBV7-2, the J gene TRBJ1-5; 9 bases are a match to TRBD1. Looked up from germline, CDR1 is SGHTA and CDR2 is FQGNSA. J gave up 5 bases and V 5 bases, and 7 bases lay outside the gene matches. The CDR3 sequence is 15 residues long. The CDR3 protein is CASSPGTGFYQPQHF. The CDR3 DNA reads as TGTGCCAGCAGCCCAGGGACAGGGTTCTATCAGCCCCAGCATTTT.

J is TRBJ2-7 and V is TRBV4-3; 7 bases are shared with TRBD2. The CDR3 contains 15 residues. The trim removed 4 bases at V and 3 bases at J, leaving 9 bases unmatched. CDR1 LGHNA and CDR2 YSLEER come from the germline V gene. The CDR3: CASSPSNGGGYEQYF. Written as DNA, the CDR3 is TGCGCCAGCAGCCCTTCGAATGGCGGGGGCTACGAGCAGTACTTC.

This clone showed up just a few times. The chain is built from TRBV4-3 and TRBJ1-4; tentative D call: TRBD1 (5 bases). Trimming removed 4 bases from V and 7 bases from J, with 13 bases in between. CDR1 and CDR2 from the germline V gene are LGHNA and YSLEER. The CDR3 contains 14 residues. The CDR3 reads CASSPSSGGEKLFF. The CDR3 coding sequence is TGCGCCAGCAGCCCCTCCTCGGGGGGTGAAAAACTGTTTTTT.

The CDR3 DNA is TGTGCCAGCAGTTCCCTCGGAAGGTCCTACGAGCAGTACTTC. It is translated as CASSSLGRSYEQYF. The chain employs TRBV6-5 and TRBJ2-7, with unresolved D. This CDR3 is built from 14 residues. Germline assignment: CDR1 MNHEY and CDR2 SVGAGI. The germline V and J ends were trimmed by 4 bases and 1 base, with 11 bases remaining between them.

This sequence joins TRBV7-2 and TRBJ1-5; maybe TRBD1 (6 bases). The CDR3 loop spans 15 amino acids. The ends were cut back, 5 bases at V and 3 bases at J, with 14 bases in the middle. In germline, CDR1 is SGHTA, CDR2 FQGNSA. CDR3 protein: CASSRTATDNQPQHF. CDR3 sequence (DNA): TGTGCCAGCAGCCGGACAGCCACCGACAATCAGCCCCAGCATTTT. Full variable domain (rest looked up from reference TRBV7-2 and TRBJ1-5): GAGVSQSPSNKVTEKGKDVELRCDPISGHTALYWYRQSLGQGLEFLIYFQGNSAPDKSGLPSDRFSAERTGGSVSTLTIQRTQQEDSAVYLCASSRTATDNQPQHFGDGTRLSIL.

CDR3 coding DNA: TGCGCCAGCAGCTTGTCCGCGGGAGGCTACAATGAGCAGTTCTTC. As protein: CASSLSAGGYNEQFF. V gene TRBV5-1 combines with J gene TRBJ2-1; the match to TRBD2 covers 8 bases. V lost 1 base to trimming and J lost 3 bases; unmatched junction nucleotides: 3. The CDR3 is 15 residues long. Germline CDR1 is SGHRS and CDR2 is YFSETQ.

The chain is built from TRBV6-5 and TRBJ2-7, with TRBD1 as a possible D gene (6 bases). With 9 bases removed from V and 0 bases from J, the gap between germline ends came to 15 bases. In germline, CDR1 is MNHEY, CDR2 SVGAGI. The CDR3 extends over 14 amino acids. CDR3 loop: CASRARGISYEQYF. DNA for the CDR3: TGTGCCAGTAGAGCCAGGGGCATCTCCTACGAGCAGTACTTC.

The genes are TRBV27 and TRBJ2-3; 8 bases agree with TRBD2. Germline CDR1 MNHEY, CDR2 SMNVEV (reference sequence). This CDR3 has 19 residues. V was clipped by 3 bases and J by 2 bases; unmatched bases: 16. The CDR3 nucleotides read TGTGCCAGCAGTTTGCTGGGGGTGATGGCGGGGGGAACCACAGATACGCAGTATTTT. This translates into CASSLLGVMAGGTTDTQYF.

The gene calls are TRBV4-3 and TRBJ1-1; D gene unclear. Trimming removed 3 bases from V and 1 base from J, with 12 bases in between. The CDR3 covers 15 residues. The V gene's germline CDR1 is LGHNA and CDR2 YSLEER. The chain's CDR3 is CASSQIDRTNTEAFF. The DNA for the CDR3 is TGCGCCAGCAGCCAGATAGACCGAACGAACACTGAAGCTTTCTTT.

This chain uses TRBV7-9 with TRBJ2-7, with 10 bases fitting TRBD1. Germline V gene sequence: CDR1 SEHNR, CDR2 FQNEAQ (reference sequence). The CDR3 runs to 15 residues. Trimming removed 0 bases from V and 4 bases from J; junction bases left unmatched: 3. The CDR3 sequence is CASSLAGTGAYEQYF. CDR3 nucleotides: TGTGCCAGCAGCTTAGCCGGGACAGGGGCGTACGAGCAGTACTTC.

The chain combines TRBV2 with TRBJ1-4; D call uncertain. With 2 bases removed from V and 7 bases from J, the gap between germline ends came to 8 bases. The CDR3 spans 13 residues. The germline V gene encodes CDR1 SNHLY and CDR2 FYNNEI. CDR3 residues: CASSERRAEKLFF. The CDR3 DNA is TGTGCCAGCAGTGAAAGGCGCGCTGAAAAACTGTTTTTT. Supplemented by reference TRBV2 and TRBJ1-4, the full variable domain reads EPEVTQTPSHQVTQMGQEVILRCVPISNHLYFYWYRQILGQKVEFLVSFYNNEISEKSEIFDDQFSVERPDGSNFTLKIRSTKLEDSAMYFCASSERRAEKLFFGSGTQLSVL.

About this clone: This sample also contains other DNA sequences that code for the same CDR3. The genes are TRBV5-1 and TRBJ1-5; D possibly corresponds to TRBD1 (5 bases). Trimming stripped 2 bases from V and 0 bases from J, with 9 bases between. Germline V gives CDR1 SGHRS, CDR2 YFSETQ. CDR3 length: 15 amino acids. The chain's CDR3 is CASSLEGYSNQPQHF. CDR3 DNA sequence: TGCGCCAGCAGCTTAGAGGGGTATAGCAATCAGCCCCAGCATTTT.

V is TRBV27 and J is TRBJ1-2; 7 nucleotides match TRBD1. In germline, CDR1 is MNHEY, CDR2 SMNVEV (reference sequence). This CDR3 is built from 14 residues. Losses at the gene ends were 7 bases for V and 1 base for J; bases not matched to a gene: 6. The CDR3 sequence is CASKGRQGNYGYTF. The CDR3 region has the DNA TGTGCCAGCAAAGGCAGACAGGGTAACTATGGCTACACCTTC.

The CDR3 coding sequence is TGTGCCAGCAGCGTAGCTCTAGCGGGGTACGAGCAGTACTTC. This sequence encodes CASSVALAGYEQYF. V is TRBV9 and J is TRBJ2-7, with 9 nucleotides matching TRBD2. Trimming removed 0 bases from V and 4 bases from J; junction bases left unmatched: 2. Germline CDR1 and CDR2: SGDLS and YYNGEE. The CDR3 loop spans 14 amino acids.

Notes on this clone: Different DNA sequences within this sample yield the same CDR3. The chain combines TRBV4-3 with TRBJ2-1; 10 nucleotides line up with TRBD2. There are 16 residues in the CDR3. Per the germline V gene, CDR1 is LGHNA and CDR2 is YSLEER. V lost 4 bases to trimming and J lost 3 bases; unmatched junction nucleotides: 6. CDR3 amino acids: CASSRARTSGYNEQFF. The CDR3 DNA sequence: TGCGCCAGCAGCCGAGCGCGGACTAGCGGCTACAATGAGCAGTTCTTC.

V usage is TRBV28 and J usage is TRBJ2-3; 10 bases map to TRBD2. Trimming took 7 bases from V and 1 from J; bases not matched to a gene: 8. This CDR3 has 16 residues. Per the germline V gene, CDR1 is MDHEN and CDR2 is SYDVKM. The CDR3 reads CASTTALAGGTDTQYF. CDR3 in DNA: TGTGCCAGCACCACTGCGCTAGCGGGAGGCACAGATACGCAGTATTTT.

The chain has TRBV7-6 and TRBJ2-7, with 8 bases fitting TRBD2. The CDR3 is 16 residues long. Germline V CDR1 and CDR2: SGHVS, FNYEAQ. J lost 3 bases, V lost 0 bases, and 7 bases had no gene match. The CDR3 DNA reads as TGTGCCAGCAGCTTAGCCCTAGCGGGTAAATACTACGAGCAGTACTTC. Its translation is CASSLALAGKYYEQYF. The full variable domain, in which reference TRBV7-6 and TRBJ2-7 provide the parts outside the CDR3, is GAGVSQSPRYKVTKRGQDVALRCDPISGHVSLYWYRQALGQGPEFLTYFNYEAQQDKSGLPNDRFSAERPEGSISTLTIQRTEQRDSAMYRCASSLALAGKYYEQYFGPGTRLTVT.

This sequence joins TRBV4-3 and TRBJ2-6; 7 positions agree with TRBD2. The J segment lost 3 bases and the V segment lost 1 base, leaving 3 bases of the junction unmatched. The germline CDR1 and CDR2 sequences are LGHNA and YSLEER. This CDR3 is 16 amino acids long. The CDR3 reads CASSQGPGGGANVLTF. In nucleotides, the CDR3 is TGCGCCAGCAGCCAAGGCCCGGGGGGTGGGGCCAACGTCCTGACTTTC.

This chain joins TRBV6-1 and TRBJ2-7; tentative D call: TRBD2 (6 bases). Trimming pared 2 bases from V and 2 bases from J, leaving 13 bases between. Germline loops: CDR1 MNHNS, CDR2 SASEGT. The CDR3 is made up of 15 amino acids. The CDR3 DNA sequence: TGTGCCAGCAGTGAATGGGGCGGGAACGCCTACGAGCAGTACTTC. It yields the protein CASSEWGGNAYEQYF.

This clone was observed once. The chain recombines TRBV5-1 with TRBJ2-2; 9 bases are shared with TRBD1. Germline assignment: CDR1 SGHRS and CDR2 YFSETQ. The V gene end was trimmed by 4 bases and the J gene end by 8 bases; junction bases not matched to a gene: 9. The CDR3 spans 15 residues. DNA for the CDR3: TGCGCCAGCAGCAAGGACAGGGGCCCTTTGGGGGAGCTGTTTTTT. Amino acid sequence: CASSKDRGPLGELFF.

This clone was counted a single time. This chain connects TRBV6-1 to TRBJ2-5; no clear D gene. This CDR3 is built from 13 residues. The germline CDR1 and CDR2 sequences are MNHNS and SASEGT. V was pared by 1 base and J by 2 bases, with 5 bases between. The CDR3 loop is CASSEVGQETQYF. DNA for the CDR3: TGTGCCAGCAGTGAAGTGGGTCAAGAGACCCAGTACTTC.

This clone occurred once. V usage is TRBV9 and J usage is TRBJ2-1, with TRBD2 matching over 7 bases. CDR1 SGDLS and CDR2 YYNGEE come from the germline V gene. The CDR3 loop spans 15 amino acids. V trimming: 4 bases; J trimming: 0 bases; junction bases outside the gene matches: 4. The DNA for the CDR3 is TGTGCCAGCAGCTCAGCGGGACCCTCCTACAATGAGCAGTTCTTC. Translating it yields CASSSAGPSYNEQFF.

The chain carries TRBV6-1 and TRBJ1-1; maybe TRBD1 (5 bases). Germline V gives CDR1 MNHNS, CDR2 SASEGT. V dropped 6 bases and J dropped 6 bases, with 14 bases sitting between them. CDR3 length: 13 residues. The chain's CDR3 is CASRERVGPEAFF. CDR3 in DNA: TGTGCCAGCAGAGAGAGAGTGGGGCCTGAAGCTTTCTTT.

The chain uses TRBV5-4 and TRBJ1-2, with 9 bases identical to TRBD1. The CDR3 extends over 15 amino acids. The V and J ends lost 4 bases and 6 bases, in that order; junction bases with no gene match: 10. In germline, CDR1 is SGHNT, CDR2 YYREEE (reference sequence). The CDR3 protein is CASSQGVGTGHGYTF. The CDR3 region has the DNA TGTGCCAGCAGCCAAGGTGTAGGGACAGGGCATGGCTACACCTTC.